These 27 T cell receptor beta chains were all obtained from the same sample, sequenced in a study of blood T cells in healthy people across ages (dated by TCRdb to the mid-2010s). Libraries were prepared through 5' RACE. Sequencing relied on an Illumina HiSeq 2500. The second PCR ran for about 6 to 11 cycles and used a J-beta primer mix along with a sample-barcoded 5' primer. TCRdb handled the public reads itself, with Q25 trimming in fastp and clone calling in MiXCR, and kept productive beta chains. Each CDR3 protein gets just one entry, which takes the most common genes and DNA from the rows behind it. In all, the sample holds some 890,000 distinct CDR3 sequences, and under 35% of those were seen once. The ten largest make up roughly 10% of the sample. The sample also formed part of further work on T cells of mothers and their children.

Sequencing used blood. These receptors all come from a woman between 35 and 50 years old in good health.

This clonotype was seen at least ten times. The V call is TRBV20-1, the J call TRBJ2-7, with 8 bases lining up with TRBD1. The CDR3 is 14 residues long. V shed 6 bases, J shed 3 bases, and the junction held 10 bases outside the gene matches. Looked up from germline, CDR1 is DFQATT and CDR2 is SNEGSKA (reference sequence). CDR3 sequence: CSADLGTGYYEQYF. DNA for the CDR3: TGCAGTGCAGACCTTGGGACAGGTTACTACGAGCAGTACTTC.

Ten or more counts support this clonotype. J is TRBJ2-1 and V is TRBV7-9; 7 bases are shared with TRBD1. CDR1 is SEHNR, CDR2 FQNEAQ, per germline (reference sequence). With V trimmed by 6 bases and J by 0 bases, 2 bases remained unmatched. The CDR3 has 14 residues. The CDR3, as DNA: TGTGCCAGCAGGGACAGGAGCTCCTACAATGAGCAGTTCTTC. It yields the protein CASRDRSSYNEQFF.

This clonotype showed up just a few times. The V gene is TRBV4-1, the J gene TRBJ1-2; 12 bases are shared with TRBD1. This CDR3 contains 17 residues. Germline lookup yields CDR1 MGHRA and CDR2 YSYEKL. V was clipped by 4 bases and J by 3 bases; unmatched bases: 9. The CDR3 is CASSRPGTGGIDYGYTF. The CDR3 nucleotides are TGCGCCAGCAGCCGGCCCGGGACAGGGGGCATCGACTATGGCTACACCTTC.

The table lists this clonotype with many counts. The chain carries TRBV7-9 and TRBJ2-3; tentative D call: TRBD2 (7 bases). This CDR3 is 20 amino acids long. Trimming cost V 4 bases and J 6 bases, with 32 bases left between them. Germline values: CDR1 SEHNR, CDR2 FQNEAQ (reference sequence). CDR3 residues: CASSSPGADRGLGLADTQYF. The CDR3 coding sequence is TGTGCCAGCAGCTCGCCGGGGGCCGATAGAGGACTAGGTCTTGCGGATACGCAGTATTTT.

J is TRBJ1-4 and V is TRBV15; 7 bases map to TRBD1. Looked up from germline, CDR1 is LNHNV and CDR2 is YYDKDF (reference sequence). The CDR3 is made up of 15 amino acids. V shed 3 bases, J shed 3 bases, and the junction held 4 bases outside the gene matches. CDR3 DNA sequence: TGTGCCACCAGCAGCAACAGGGGACCTAATGAAAAACTGTTTTTT. Protein: CATSSNRGPNEKLFF.

The chain recombines TRBV6-4 with TRBJ2-1; D might be TRBD1 (6 bases). Trimming pared 4 bases from V and 6 bases from J, leaving 16 bases between. Germline CDR1 is MRHNA and CDR2 is SNTAGT. This CDR3 comprises 15 residues. Here the CDR3 reads CASSAAGQRGNEQFF. The CDR3 region has the DNA TGTGCCAGCAGTGCCGCAGGACAGCGTGGCAATGAGCAGTTCTTC.

The V call is TRBV7-9, the J call TRBJ2-3; 13 bases match TRBD2. Germline CDR1 SEHNR, CDR2 FQNEAQ (reference sequence). This CDR3 spans 14 amino acids. Germline trimming cut 5 bases from V and 8 bases from J; bases unmatched to any gene: 4. The CDR3 loop reads CASSGLAGAGTQYF. The CDR3 DNA reads as TGTGCCAGCAGCGGACTAGCGGGGGCTGGTACGCAGTATTTT.

A few counts support this clonotype. This rearrangement joins TRBV11-3 to TRBJ2-1, with D perhaps matching TRBD1 or TRBD2 (5 bases each). CDR1 is SGHNT, CDR2 YENEEA, per germline. V was trimmed by 1 base and J by 15 bases, leaving 7 bases between them. The CDR3 totals 10 residues. The CDR3 DNA reads TGTGCCAGCAGCTTAGCCGGGGCGTTCTTC. The encoded protein is CASSLAGAFF.

This chain joins TRBV7-9 and TRBJ2-5; a possible D gene is TRBD2 (6 bases). Trimming shortened V by 5 bases and J by 5 bases, and 15 bases separated the two germline ends. The germline CDR1 and CDR2 sequences are SEHNR and FQNEAQ (reference sequence). CDR3 length: 14 residues. The CDR3 DNA sequence: TGTGCCAGCAGCCCCATCGGGGGATTTGAGACCCAGTACTTC. Translation gives CASSPIGGFETQYF.

A note on this clonotype: The junction and the germline gene differ at one end; a read error may be behind it. The chain links TRBV29-1 to TRBJ2-7; TRBD2 might be the D (6 bases). CDR3 length: 13 amino acids. CDR1 is SQVTM, CDR2 ANQGSEA, per germline. CDR3 region: CSVEEGNSYEQYF. CDR3 nucleotide sequence: TGTAGCGTTGAGGAGGGAAACTCCTACGAGCAGTACTTC.

A few counts support this clonotype. The chain joins TRBV27 to TRBJ2-3; 7 bases agree with TRBD2. The V segment lost 6 bases and the J segment 4 bases; nucleotides outside the gene matches: 10. This CDR3 has 15 amino acids. CDR1 is MNHEY, CDR2 SMNVEV, per germline (reference sequence). The CDR3: CASSRLAAGSDTQYF. Written as DNA, the CDR3 is TGTGCCAGCAGCCGTCTAGCGGCTGGCTCAGATACGCAGTATTTT.

The chain joins TRBV10-3 to TRBJ2-7, with no clear D. There are 12 residues in the CDR3. With 9 bases removed from V and 3 bases from J, the gap between germline ends came to 12 bases. Germline lookup yields CDR1 ENHRY and CDR2 SYGVKD. The CDR3 sequence: CAMGGGSYEQYF. For the CDR3, the DNA is TGTGCCATGGGCGGTGGCAGCTACGAGCAGTACTTC.

The V call is TRBV18, the J call TRBJ2-4, with TRBD1 as a possible D gene (5 bases). The CDR3 runs to 17 residues. V dropped 1 base and J dropped 0 bases, with 13 bases sitting between them. Per germline, CDR1 KGHSH and CDR2 LQKENI. CDR3 coding DNA: TGTGCCAGCTCACCACGGCAGGGCAGGGTAGCCAAAAACATTCAGTACTTC. Translation: CASSPRQGRVAKNIQYF.

This chain links TRBV19 with TRBJ2-6; D unresolved. There are 16 residues in the CDR3. Trimming took off 3 bases at V and 0 bases at J, with 9 bases between the two ends. Germline loops: CDR1 LNHDA, CDR2 SQIVND (reference sequence). The CDR3 DNA reads as TGTGCCAGTAGTATGGCCTTGGTCTCTGGGGCCAACGTCCTGACTTTC. Amino acids: CASSMALVSGANVLTF.

A few counts support this clonotype. It may be a read error: a sequence one base away is much more abundant. The V call is TRBV7-2, the J call TRBJ1-2, with D hard to call. CDR1 SGHTA and CDR2 FQGNSA come from the germline V gene. This CDR3 is 12 amino acids long. For the CDR3, the DNA is TGTGCCAGCAACTTAAACTATCTAGGCTACACCTTC. Translated: CASNLNYLGYTF.

The chain is built from TRBV5-1 and TRBJ2-3; D perhaps matches TRBD2 (5 bases). This CDR3 contains 14 residues. Germline CDR1 is SGHRS and CDR2 is YFSETQ. The V gene lost 5 bases and the J gene lost 0 bases, with 10 bases spanning the gap. CDR3 DNA sequence: TGCGCCAGCAGACAGCGGTCTAGCACAGATACGCAGTATTTT. This sequence encodes CASRQRSSTDTQYF. Complete variable domain (other parts from reference TRBV5-1 and TRBJ2-3): KAGVTQTPRYLIKTRGQQVTLSCSPISGHRSVSWYQQTPGQGLQFLFEYFSETQRNKGNFPGRFSGRQFSNSRSEMNVSTLELGDSALYLCASRQRSSTDTQYFGPGTRLTVL.

The chain has TRBV5-5 and TRBJ2-7; D perhaps matches TRBD1 (8 bases). The germline V gene has CDR1 SGHKS and CDR2 YYEKEE (reference sequence). V was trimmed by 5 bases and J by 2 bases, leaving 20 bases between them. The CDR3 sequence is 16 residues long. This CDR3 reads CASRLGSGTGAYEQYF. DNA for the CDR3: TGTGCCAGCAGACTCGGGAGCGGGACAGGAGCCTACGAGCAGTACTTC.

The chain recombines TRBV29-1 with TRBJ2-7; no clear D gene. The DNA end favors TRBJ2-5, so the J call may be wrong. Germline CDR1 reads SQVTM; CDR2 reads ANQGSEA. This CDR3 region has 12 residues. The chain's CDR3 is CSVEETPQTQYF. CDR3 in DNA: TGCAGCGTTGAAGAGACACCCCAGACCCAGTACTTC.

The V gene is TRBV20-1, the J gene TRBJ1-5, with 7 bases fitting TRBD1. The CDR3 runs 14 residues. The V gene end was trimmed by 6 bases and the J gene end by 1 base; junction bases not matched to a gene: 6. Germline V CDR1 and CDR2: DFQATT, SNEGSKA (reference sequence). In DNA form, the CDR3 reads TGCAGTGCCCTACGGGACAGAAGCAATCAGCCCCAGCATTTT. This gives the protein CSALRDRSNQPQHF.

In its sample, this clonotype was seen many times. The chain has TRBV6-5 and TRBJ1-2; 11 nucleotides align to TRBD1. The CDR3 is 16 residues long. With 4 bases clipped from V and 6 bases from J, the junction kept 10 bases outside the gene matches. Germline loops: CDR1 MNHEY, CDR2 SVGAGI. CDR3 sequence: CASSSLPGTGGHGYTF. In DNA form, the CDR3 reads TGTGCCAGCAGTTCCCTACCCGGGACAGGGGGACATGGCTACACCTTC.

Many counts were recorded for this clonotype. The V and J genes are TRBV5-1 and TRBJ2-3; TRBD1 might be the D (5 bases). In germline, CDR1 is SGHRS, CDR2 YFSETQ. The CDR3 has 15 residues. V was cut by 5 bases and J by 4 bases, with 17 bases left in between. The DNA for the CDR3 is TGCGCCAGCAGTCCCACAGGATCATGGGCAGATACGCAGTATTTT. Translated: CASSPTGSWADTQYF.

This clonotype was picked up a small number of times. The junction departs from germline at one end; a sequencing error may be responsible. The chain joins TRBV10-3 to TRBJ1-2; D unclear. Germline loops: CDR1 ENHRY, CDR2 SYGVKD. The CDR3 covers 14 residues. CDR3 protein: CAIRESSQTYGYTF. In DNA form, the CDR3 reads TGTGCCATCAGGGAGTCGTCGCAAACCTATGGCTACACCTTC.

The V and J genes are TRBV27 and TRBJ1-2; 8 nucleotides align to TRBD1. With 5 bases clipped from V and 7 bases from J, the junction kept 9 bases outside the gene matches. CDR3 length equals 14 residues. Germline CDR1 reads MNHEY; CDR2 reads SMNVEV (reference sequence). For the CDR3, the DNA is TGTGCCAGCAGTACTCAGGGGGCGCGAGTTGGCTACACCTTC. The encoded protein is CASSTQGARVGYTF.

Ten or more counts support this clonotype. The gene calls are TRBV20-1 and TRBJ2-1, with TRBD2 matching 10 bases. Germline V lookup: CDR1 DFQATT, CDR2 SNEGSKA (reference sequence). The CDR3 length is 15 residues. The V and J ends lost 2 bases and 7 bases, in that order; junction bases with no gene match: 8. Here the CDR3 DNA reads TGCAGTGCTAGACTGACTAGCGGGCGCGCGAATGAGCAGTTCTTC. Its protein is CSARLTSGRANEQFF.

This clonotype was observed a handful of times. This chain uses TRBV7-3 with TRBJ1-1, with 7 bases lining up with TRBD1. CDR3 length: 14 amino acids. Germline V gene lookup returns CDR1 SGHTA and CDR2 FQGTGA. J gave up 5 bases and V 4 bases, and 7 bases lay outside the gene matches. The CDR3 reads CASSSQGPLTEAFF. CDR3 nucleotide sequence: TGTGCCAGCAGCTCACAGGGGCCCCTAACTGAAGCTTTCTTT.

The V and J genes are TRBV20-1 and TRBJ2-7; D is possibly TRBD1 (5 bases). Between the trimmed V and J ends, which lost 2 bases and 3 bases, there was a span of 14 bases. Germline V gene sequence: CDR1 DFQATT, CDR2 SNEGSKA (reference sequence). This CDR3 region has 14 residues. The CDR3 here is CSARSLVGVYEQYF. The DNA of the CDR3 is TGCAGTGCTAGATCACTGGTAGGGGTCTACGAGCAGTACTTC.

This clonotype showed up just once. The V call is TRBV3-1, the J call TRBJ2-2; TRBD2 might be the D (5 bases). The V end lost 4 bases, the J end lost 0 bases, and 18 bases lay between the germline ends. The CDR3 covers 18 residues. Germline CDR1 reads LGHDT; CDR2 reads YNNKEL (reference sequence). For the CDR3, the DNA is TGTGCCAGCAGCCTCACGAAAGGCCCCGGGACGAACACCGGGGAGCTGTTTTTT. It specifies CASSLTKGPGTNTGELFF.